The T cell receptor beta chain described here comes from a study of blood T cell repertoires in COVID-19. Looking at the study overall: The United States, Italy and Spain provided the acute and convalescent COVID-19 samples.

Source study methods: Estimation of nucleated cell counts relied on the amplification of reference gene primers. Sequencing used immunoSEQ multiplex PCR; TCRdb keeps in-frame clones, though not all of them. V and J calls plus clone size are reproduced from that table; the DNA served to infer D and trimming. The sample includes under 400,000 clones, 75% to 90% of them seen just once. This CDR3 comprises 14 residues. Trimming shortened V by 2 bases and J by 0 bases, and 7 bases separated the two germline ends. Germline values: CDR1 SGHDN, CDR2 FVKESK. Patients at the Seattle site were enrolled during active infection and followed longitudinally. This clone was detected only once.

This TCR was recovered from a woman aged 25 to 39 with COVID-19, enrolled during active disease. Sample: peripheral blood. The rearrangement uses TRBV14 and TRBJ1-1; D perhaps matches TRBD1 (5 bases). The CDR3 bases are TGTGCCAGCAGCCAACAGGGCTTGAACACTGAAGCTTTCTTT. It yields the protein CASSQQGLNTEAFF.